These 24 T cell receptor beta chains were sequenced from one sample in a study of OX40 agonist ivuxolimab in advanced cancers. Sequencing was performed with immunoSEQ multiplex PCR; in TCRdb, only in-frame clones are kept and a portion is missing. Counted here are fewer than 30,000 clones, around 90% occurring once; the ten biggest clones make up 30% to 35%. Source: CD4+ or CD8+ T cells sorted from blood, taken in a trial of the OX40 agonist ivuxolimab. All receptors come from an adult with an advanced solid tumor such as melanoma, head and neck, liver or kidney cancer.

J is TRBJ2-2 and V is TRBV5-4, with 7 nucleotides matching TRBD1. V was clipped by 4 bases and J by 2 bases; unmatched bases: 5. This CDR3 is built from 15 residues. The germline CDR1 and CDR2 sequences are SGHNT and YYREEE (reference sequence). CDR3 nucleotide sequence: TGTGCCAGCAGCCCCAGGGGGTCCAACACCGGGGAGCTGTTTTTT. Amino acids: CASSPRGSNTGELFF.

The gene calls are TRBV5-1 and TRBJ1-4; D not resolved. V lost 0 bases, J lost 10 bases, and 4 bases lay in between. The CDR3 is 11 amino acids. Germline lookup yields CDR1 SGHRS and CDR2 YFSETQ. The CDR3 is CASSLGPKLFF. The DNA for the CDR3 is TGCGCCAGCAGCTTGGGACCAAAACTGTTTTTT. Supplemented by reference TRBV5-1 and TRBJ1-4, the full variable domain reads KAGVTQTPRYLIKTRGQQVTLSCSPISGHRSVSWYQQTPGQGLQFLFEYFSETQRNKGNFPGRFSGRQFSNSRSEMNVSTLELGDSALYLCASSLGPKLFFGSGTQLSVL.

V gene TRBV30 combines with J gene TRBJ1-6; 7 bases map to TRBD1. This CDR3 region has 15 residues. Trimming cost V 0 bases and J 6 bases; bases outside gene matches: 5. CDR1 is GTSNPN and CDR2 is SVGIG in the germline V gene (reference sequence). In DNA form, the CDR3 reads TGTGCCTGGAGTGTTAGGGGGCGCGGTAATTCACCCCTCCACTTT. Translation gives CAWSVRGRGNSPLHF.

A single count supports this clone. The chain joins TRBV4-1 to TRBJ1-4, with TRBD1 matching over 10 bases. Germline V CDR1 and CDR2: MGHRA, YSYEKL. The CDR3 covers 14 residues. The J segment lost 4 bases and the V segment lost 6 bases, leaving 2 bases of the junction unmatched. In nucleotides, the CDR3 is TGCGCCAGCAGGGACAGGGGGAATAATGAAAAACTGTTTTTT. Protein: CASRDRGNNEKLFF.

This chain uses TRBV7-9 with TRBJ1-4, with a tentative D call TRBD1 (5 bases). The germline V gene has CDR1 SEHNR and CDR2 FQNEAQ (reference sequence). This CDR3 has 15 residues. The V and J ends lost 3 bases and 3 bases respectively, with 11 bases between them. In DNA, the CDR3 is TGTGCCAGCAGCTTTTGGGGCCGGGCTAATGAAAAACTGTTTTTT. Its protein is CASSFWGRANEKLFF.

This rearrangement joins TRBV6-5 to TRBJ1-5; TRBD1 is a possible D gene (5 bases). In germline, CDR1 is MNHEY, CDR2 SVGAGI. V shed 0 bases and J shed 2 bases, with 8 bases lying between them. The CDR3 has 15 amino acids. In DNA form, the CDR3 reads TGTGCCAGCAGTTACTCCGCCAGGGGCAATCAGCCCCAGCATTTT. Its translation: CASSYSARGNQPQHF.

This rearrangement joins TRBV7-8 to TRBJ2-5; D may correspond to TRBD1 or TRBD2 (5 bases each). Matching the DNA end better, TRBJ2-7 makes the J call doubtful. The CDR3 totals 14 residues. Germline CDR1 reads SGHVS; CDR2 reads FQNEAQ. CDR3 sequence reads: CASSLAGRSYEQYF. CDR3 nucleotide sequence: TGTGCCAGCAGCTTAGCGGGACGTTCCTACGAGCAGTACTTC.

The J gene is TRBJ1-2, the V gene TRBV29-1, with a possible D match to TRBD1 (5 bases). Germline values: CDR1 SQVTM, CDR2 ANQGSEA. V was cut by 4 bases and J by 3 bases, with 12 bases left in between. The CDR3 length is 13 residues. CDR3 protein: CSVVGGIDYGYTF. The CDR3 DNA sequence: TGCAGCGTTGTTGGGGGAATCGACTATGGCTACACCTTC.

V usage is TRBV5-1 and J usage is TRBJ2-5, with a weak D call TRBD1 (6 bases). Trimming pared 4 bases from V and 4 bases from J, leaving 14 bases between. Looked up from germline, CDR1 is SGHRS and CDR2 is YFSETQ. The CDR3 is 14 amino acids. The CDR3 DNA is TGCGCCAGCAGCCCCTACAGGGATGGAGAGACCCAGTACTTC. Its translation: CASSPYRDGETQYF.

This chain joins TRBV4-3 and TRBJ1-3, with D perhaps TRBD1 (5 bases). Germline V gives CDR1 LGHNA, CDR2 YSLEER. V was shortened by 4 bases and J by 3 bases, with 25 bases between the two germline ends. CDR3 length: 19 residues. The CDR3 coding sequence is TGCGCCAGCAGCCCCCCGCTGGGGGAGCACCGTCGGCTTGGAAACACCATATATTTT. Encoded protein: CASSPPLGEHRRLGNTIYF.

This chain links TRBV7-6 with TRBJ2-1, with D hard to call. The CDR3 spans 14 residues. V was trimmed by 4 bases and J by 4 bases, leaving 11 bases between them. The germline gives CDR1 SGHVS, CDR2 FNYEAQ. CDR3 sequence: CASSSDPFYNEQFF. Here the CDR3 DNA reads TGTGCCAGCAGCTCAGACCCCTTTTACAATGAGCAGTTCTTC.

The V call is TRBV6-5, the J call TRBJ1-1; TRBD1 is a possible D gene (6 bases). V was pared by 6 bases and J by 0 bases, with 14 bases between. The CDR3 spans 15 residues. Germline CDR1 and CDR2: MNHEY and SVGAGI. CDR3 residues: CASSPPQGLNTEAFF. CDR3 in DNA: TGTGCCAGCAGCCCACCACAGGGCTTGAACACTGAAGCTTTCTTT.

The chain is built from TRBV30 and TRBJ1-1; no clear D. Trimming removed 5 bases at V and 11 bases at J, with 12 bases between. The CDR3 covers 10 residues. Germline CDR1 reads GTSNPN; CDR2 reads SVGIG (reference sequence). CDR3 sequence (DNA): TGTGCCTGGGGGGAGGGAAACGCTTTCTTT. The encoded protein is CAWGEGNAFF. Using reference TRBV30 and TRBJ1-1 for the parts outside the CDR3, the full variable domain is SQTIHQWPATLVQPVGSPLSLECTVEGTSNPNLYWYRQAAGRGLQLLFYSVGIGQISSEVPQNLSASRPQDRQFILSSKKLLLSDSGFYLCAWGEGNAFFGQGTRLTVV.

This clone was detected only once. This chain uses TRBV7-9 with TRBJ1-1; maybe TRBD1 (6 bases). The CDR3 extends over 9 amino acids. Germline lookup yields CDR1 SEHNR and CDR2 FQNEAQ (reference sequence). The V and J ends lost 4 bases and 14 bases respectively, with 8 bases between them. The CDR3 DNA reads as TGTGCCAGCAGCTCAGGGGTATTCTTT. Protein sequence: CASSSGVFF.

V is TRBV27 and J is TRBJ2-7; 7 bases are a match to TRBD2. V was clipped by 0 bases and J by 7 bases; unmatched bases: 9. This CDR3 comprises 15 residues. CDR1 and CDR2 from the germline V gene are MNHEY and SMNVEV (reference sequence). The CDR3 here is CASSLSPGGPGEQYF. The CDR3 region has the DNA TGTGCCAGCAGTTTATCGCCGGGGGGTCCGGGAGAGCAGTACTTC.

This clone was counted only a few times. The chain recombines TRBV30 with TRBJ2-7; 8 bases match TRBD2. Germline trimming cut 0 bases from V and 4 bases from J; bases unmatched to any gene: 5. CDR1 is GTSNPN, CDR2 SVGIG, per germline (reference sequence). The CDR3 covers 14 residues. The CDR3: CAWSVSGGGYEQYF. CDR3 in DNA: TGTGCCTGGAGTGTATCCGGGGGGGGGTACGAGCAGTACTTC.

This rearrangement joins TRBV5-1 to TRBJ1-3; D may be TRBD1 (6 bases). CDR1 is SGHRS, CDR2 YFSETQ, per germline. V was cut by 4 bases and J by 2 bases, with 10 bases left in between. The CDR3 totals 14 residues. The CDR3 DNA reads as TGCGCCAGCAGCCAGGACAGCGCTGGAAACACCATATATTTT. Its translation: CASSQDSAGNTIYF.

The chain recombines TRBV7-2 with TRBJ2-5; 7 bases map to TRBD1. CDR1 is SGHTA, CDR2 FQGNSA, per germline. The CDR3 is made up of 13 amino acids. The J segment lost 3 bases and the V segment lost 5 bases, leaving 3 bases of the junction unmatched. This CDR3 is CASSPGTEETQYF. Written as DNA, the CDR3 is TGTGCCAGCAGCCCCGGGACAGAAGAGACCCAGTACTTC.

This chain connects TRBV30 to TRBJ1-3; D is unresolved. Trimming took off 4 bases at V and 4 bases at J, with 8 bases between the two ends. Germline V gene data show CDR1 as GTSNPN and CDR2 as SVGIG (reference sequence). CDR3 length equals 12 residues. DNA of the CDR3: TGTGCCTGGAAGCGAGCGGGAAACACCATATATTTT. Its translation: CAWKRAGNTIYF.

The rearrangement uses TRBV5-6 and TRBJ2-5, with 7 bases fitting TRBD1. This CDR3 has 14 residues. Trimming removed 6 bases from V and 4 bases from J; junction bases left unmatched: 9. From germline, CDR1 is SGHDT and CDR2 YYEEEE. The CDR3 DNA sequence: TGTGCCAGCAATCCAGACAGGGCACGAGAGACCCAGTACTTC. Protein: CASNPDRARETQYF.

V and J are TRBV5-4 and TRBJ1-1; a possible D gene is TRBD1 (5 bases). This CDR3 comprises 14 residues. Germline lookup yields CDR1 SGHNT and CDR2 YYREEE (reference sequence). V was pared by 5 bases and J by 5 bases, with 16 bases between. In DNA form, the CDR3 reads TGTGCCAGCAGTAGGGCAGGGATGGGAACTGAAGCTTTCTTT. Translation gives CASSRAGMGTEAFF.

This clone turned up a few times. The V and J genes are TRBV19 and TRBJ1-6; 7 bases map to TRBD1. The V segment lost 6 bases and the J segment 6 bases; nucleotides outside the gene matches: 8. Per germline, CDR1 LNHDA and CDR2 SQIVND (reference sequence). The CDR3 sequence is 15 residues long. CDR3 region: CASSSGDSVNSPLHF. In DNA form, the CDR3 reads TGTGCCAGTAGCAGCGGGGACAGCGTTAATTCACCCCTCCACTTT.

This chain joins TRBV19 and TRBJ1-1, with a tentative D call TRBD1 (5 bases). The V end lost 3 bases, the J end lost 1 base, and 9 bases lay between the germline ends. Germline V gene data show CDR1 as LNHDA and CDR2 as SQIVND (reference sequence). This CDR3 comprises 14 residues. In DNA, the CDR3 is TGTGCCAGTAGTATGAGGGGATGGAACACTGAAGCTTTCTTT. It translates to CASSMRGWNTEAFF.

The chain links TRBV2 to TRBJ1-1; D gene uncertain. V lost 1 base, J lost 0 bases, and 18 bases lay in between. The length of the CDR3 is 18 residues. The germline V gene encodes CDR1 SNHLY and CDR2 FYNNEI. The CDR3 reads CASSEVASLAPLNTEAFF. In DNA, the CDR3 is TGTGCCAGCAGTGAAGTAGCGTCTTTAGCCCCCTTGAACACTGAAGCTTTCTTT.